This T cell receptor (beta chain) was captured by sequencing in a study of blood T cells in healthy people across ages. The CDR3 loop spans 11 amino acids. Trimming stripped 0 bases from V and 7 bases from J, with 3 bases between. There are a few counts of this clonotype. Alongside a J-beta primer mix, a sample-barcoded 5' primer served in a second PCR lasting about 7 to 11 cycles. Each cDNA molecule was tagged by a template-switch adaptor with 12 random nucleotides. Each CDR3 protein gets one entry after TCRdb re-called the 5' RACE reads with MiXCR. The profile shows some 1,000,000 distinct CDR3 sequences, around 25% of them singletons. These records were also assigned to another study, of T cells of mothers and their children. As reported in that work: RNA extracted was entirely used for cDNA synthesis, about 1.6 ug per 15 ul. Reads obtained per mother exceeded 8.5 million TCR beta CDR3 reads, with several million obtained per child.

The genes are TRBV12-3 or TRBV12-4 and TRBJ1-2; D is ambiguous. The sequence came from a girl aged 2 to 10 in good health. Sequenced: blood. The CDR3 region is CASSLAAGYTF. The CDR3 DNA reads as TGTGCCAGCAGTTTAGCGGCTGGCTACACCTTC.